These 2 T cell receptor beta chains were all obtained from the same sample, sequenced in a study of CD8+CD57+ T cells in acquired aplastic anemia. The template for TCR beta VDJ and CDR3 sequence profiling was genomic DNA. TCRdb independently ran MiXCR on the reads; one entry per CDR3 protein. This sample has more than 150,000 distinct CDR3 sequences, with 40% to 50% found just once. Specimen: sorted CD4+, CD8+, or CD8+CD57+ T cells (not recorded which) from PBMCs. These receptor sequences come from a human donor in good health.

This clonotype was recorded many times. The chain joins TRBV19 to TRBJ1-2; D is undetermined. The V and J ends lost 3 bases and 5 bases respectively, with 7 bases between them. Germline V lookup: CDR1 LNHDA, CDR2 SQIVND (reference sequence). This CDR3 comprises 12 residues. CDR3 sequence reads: CASSMRPYGYTF. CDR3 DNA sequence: TGTGCCAGTAGTATGAGGCCTTATGGCTACACCTTC.

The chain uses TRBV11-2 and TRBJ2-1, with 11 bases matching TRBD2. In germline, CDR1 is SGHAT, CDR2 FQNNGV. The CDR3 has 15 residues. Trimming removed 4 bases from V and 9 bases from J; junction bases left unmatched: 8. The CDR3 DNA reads TGTGCCAGCAGCTCCTTAGCGGGGGGGCCGGGTGAGCAGTTCTTC. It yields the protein CASSSLAGGPGEQFF. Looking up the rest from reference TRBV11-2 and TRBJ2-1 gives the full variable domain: EAGVAQSPRYKIIEKRQSVAFWCNPISGHATLYWYQQILGQGPKLLIQFQNNGVVDDSQLPKDRFSAERLKGVDSTLKIQPAKLEDSAVYLCASSSLAGGPGEQFFGPGTRLTVL.